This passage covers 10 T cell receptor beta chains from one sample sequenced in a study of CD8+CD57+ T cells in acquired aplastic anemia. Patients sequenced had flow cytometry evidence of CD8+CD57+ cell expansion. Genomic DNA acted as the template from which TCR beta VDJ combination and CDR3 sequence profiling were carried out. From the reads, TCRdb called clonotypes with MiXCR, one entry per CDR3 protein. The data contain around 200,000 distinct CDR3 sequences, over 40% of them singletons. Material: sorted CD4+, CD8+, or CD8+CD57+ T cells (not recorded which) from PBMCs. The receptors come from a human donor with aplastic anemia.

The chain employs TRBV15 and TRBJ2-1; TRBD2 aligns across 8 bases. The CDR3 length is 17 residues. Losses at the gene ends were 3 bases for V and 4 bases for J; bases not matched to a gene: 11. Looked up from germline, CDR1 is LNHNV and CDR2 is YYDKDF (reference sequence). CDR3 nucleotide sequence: TGTGCCACCAGCAGTTACTCGGGGCGGGGGGTTTACAATGAGCAGTTCTTC. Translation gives CATSSYSGRGVYNEQFF. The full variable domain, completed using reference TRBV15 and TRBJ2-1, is DAMVIQNPRYQVTQFGKPVTLSCSQTLNHNVMYWYQQKSSQAPKLLFHYYDKDFNNEADTPDNFQSRRPNTSFCFLDIRSPGLGDTAMYLCATSSYSGRGVYNEQFFGPGTRLTVL.

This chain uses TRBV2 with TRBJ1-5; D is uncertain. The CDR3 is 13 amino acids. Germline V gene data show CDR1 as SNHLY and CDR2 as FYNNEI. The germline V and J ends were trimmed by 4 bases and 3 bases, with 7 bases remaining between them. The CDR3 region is CASSVHTNQPQHF. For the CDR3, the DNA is TGTGCCAGCAGTGTTCATACCAATCAGCCCCAGCATTTT.

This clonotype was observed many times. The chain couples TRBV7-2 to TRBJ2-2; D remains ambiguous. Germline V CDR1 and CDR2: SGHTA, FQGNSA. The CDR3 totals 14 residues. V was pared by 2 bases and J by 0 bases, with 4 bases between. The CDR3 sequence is CASSLYTNTGELFF. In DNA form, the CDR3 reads TGTGCCAGCAGCTTATACACGAACACCGGGGAGCTGTTTTTT.

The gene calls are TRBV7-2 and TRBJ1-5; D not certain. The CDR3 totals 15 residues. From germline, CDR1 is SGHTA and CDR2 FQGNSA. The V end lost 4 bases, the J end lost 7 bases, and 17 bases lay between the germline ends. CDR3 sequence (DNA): TGTGCCAGCAGCTCGCCTGGCATCGGTGGGCAGCCCCAGCATTTT. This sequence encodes CASSSPGIGGQPQHF.

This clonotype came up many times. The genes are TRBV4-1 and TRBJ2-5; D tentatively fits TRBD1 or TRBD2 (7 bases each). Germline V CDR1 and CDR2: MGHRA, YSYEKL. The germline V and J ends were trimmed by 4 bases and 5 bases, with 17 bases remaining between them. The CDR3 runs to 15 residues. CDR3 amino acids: CASSRAGGGRETQYF. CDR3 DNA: TGCGCCAGCAGCCGCGCAGGGGGGGGAAGGGAGACCCAGTACTTC.

Written as DNA, the CDR3 is TGCAGCGCTGCCCGGGACAGCAGCCCTGAAGCTTTCTTT. Translating gives CSAARDSSPEAFF. The chain has TRBV29-1 and TRBJ1-1; TRBD1 agrees at 7 bases. J was trimmed by 6 bases and V by 7 bases; bases with no gene match: 11. The CDR3 has 13 residues. Germline V gene data show CDR1 as SQVTM and CDR2 as ANQGSEA.

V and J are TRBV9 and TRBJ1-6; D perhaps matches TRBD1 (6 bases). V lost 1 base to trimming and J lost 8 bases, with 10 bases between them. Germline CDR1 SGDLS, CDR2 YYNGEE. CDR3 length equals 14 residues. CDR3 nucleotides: TGTGCCAGCAGCGTAAAGGGGGTGGATTCACCCCTCCACTTT. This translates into CASSVKGVDSPLHF.

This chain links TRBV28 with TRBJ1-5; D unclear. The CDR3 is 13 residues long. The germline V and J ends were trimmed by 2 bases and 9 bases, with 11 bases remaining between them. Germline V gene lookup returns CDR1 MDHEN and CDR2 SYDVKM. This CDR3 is CASSLNGGRPQHF. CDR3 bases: TGTGCCAGCAGTTTAAACGGAGGTCGGCCCCAGCATTTT. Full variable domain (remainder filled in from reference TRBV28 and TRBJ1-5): DVKVTQSSRYLVKRTGEKVFLECVQDMDHENMFWYRQDPGLGLRLIYFSYDVKMKEKGDIPEGYSVSREKKERFSLILESASTNQTSMYLCASSLNGGRPQHFGDGTRLSIL.

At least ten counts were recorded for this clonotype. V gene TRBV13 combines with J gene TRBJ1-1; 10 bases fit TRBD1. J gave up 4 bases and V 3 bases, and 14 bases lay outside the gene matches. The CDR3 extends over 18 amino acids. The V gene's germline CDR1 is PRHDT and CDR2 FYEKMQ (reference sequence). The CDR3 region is CASSLGTGETTVSTEAFF. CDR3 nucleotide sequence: TGTGCCAGCAGCTTGGGGACAGGGGAGACGACTGTGAGCACTGAAGCTTTCTTT.

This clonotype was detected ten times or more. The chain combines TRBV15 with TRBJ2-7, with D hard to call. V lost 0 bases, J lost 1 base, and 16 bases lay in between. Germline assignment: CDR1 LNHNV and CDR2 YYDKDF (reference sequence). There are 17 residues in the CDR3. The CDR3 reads CATSRDIGDGTSYEQYF. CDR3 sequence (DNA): TGTGCCACCAGCAGAGATATTGGGGATGGTACATCCTACGAGCAGTACTTC.